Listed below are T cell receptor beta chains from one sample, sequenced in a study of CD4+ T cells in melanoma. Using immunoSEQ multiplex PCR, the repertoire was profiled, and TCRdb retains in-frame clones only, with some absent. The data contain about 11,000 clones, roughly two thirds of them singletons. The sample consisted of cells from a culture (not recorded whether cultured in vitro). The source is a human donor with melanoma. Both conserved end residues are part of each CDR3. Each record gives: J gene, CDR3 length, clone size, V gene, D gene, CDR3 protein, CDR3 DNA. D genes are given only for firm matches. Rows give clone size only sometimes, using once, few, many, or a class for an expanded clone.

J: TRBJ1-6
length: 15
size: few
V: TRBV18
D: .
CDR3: CASSPDGGGNSPLHF
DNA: TGTGCCAGCTCACCGGATGGAGGAGGAAATTCACCCCTCCACTTT

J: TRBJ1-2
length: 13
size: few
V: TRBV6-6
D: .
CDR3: CASRTGQLYGYTF
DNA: TGTGCCAGCAGGACTGGACAGCTCTATGGCTACACCTTC

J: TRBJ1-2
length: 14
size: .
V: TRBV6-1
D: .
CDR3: CASSARVREGSSDF
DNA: TGTGCCAGCAGTGCCCGGGTCAGAGAGGGAAGCTCGGATTTC

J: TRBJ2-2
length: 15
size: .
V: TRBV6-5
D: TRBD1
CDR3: CASSSRDRGPGELFF
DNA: TGTGCCAGCAGTAGCCGGGACAGGGGGCCAGGGGAGCTGTTTTTT

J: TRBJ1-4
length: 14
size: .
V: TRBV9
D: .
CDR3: CASSAGITNEKLFF
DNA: TGTGCCAGCAGCGCAGGGATCACTAATGAAAAACTGTTTTTT

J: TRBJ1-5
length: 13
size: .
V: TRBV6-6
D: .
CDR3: CASSGQVNQPQHF
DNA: TGTGCCAGCAGTGGCCAGGTAAATCAGCCCCAGCATTTT

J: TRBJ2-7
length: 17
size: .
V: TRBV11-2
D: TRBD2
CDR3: CASSPLAGATLTYEQYF
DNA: TGTGCCAGCAGCCCCCTAGCGGGGGCCACCCTCACCTACGAGCAGTACTTC

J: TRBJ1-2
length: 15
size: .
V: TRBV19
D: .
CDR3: CASSIGQPRYYGYTF
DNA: TGTGCCAGTAGTATCGGGCAGCCGAGATACTATGGCTACACCTTC

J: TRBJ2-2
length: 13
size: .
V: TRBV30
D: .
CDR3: CAWSGQHTGELFF
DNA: TGTGCCTGGAGTGGTCAACACACCGGGGAGCTGTTTTTT

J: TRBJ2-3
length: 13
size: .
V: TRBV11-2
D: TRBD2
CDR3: CASSIGGGDTQYF
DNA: TGTGCCAGCAGCATCGGGGGGGGCGATACGCAGTATTTT

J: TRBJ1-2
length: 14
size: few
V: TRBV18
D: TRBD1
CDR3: CASSPGDRDYGYTF
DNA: TGTGCCAGCTCACCTGGGGACAGGGACTATGGCTACACCTTC

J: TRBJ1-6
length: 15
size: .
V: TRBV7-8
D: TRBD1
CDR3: CASSTRDRVVSPLHF
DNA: TGTGCCAGCAGCACCCGGGACAGGGTAGTATCACCCCTCCACTTT

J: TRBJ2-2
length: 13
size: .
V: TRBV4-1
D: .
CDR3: CASRQFITGELFF
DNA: TGCGCCAGCAGACAGTTCATCACCGGGGAGCTGTTTTTT

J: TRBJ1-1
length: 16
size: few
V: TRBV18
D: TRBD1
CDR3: CASSGTGTGLNTEAFF
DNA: TGTGCCAGCTCGGGTACCGGGACAGGGTTGAACACTGAAGCTTTCTTT

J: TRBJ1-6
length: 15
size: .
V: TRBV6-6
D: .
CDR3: CASSYSGLYNSPLHF
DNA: TGTGCCAGCAGTTATTCGGGTCTCTATAATTCACCCCTCCACTTT

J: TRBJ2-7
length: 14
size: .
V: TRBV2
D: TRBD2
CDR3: CASTPGLAGSGGYF
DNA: TGTGCCAGCACCCCGGGACTAGCGGGCTCCGGGGGGTACTTC

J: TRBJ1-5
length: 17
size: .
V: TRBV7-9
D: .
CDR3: CASSPGSGDLRNQPQHF
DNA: TGTGCCAGCAGCCCAGGGAGCGGGGACTTACGCAATCAGCCCCAGCATTTT

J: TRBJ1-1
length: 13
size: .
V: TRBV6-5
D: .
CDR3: CASSYPGAPEAFF
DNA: TGTGCCAGCAGTTACCCGGGGGCTCCTGAAGCTTTCTTT